This TCR beta chain is drawn from a study of cytomegalovirus exposure and HLA in healthy donors. The ends lost 0 bases at V and 3 bases at J; junction bases unmatched: 5. Germline values: CDR1 MNHEY, CDR2 SMNVEV (reference sequence). The CDR3 is made up of 16 amino acids. PCR involved 60 Vbeta and 13 Jbeta primers. Libraries were prepared by immunoSEQ multiplex PCR; TCRdb keeps only in-frame clonotypes and omits some of them. The sample shows 120,000 or so clones, about 79% of them seen only once. The TCR was taken from a man aged 18 to 29 in good health and CMV-seronegative. Sequencing was performed on PBMCs. The rearrangement joins TRBV27 to TRBJ2-3, with 8 bases fitting TRBD1. Written as DNA, the CDR3 is TGTGCCAGCAGTTTATCTGGGGACAGGAGAACAGATACGCAGTATTTT. It is translated as CASSLSGDRRTDTQYF.